This T cell receptor (beta chain) appears in the sequencing data of a study of blood T cell repertoires in COVID-19. Study in general: Sample material is recorded as cDNA or gDNA derived from T cells, B-cell-depleted T cells, or PBMCs.

Generated by immunoSEQ multiplex PCR, the TCRdb table keeps only in-frame clones and is missing some. The sample consists of 200,000 to 300,000 clones, around 84% of them appearing once. CDR3 length equals 13 residues. Germline V gives CDR1 MNHEY, CDR2 SVGAGI. Trimming removed 4 bases from V and 11 bases from J, with 17 bases in between. The sequenced material came from peripheral blood. This receptor was identified in a man aged 35-49 years who had recovered from COVID-19. This sequence joins TRBV6-5 and TRBJ1-1; D is ambiguous. The CDR3 loop reads CASSSYARSRAFF. In nucleotides, the CDR3 is TGTGCCAGCAGTTCCTACGCCAGGTCCCGGGCTTTCTTT.